This T cell receptor (beta chain) was sequenced for a study of control samples from healthy donors and cancer patients. Produced via immunoSEQ multiplex PCR; TCRdb's table is partial and in-frame only. The table lists 100,000 or so clones, approximately 90% of them singletons. The CDR3 length is 19 residues. Trimming removed 2 bases at V and 1 base at J, with 23 bases between. Germline assignment: CDR1 KGHSH and CDR2 LQKENI. The sample comprised blood. V usage is TRBV18 and J usage is TRBJ2-5, with a possible D match to TRBD1 (5 bases). This clonotype was sampled from a woman aged 25 to 39 in good health. In DNA, the CDR3 is TGTGCCAGCTCACCAAAGGCAGGGCCCCTATCCCGGTTCCAAGAGACCCAGTACTTC. Residues: CASSPKAGPLSRFQETQYF. Full variable domain (rest looked up from reference TRBV18 and TRBJ2-5): NAGVMQNPRHLVRRRGQEARLRCSPMKGHSHVYWYRQLPEEGLKFMVYLQKENIIDESGMPKERFSAEFPKEGPSILRIQQVVRGDSAAYFCASSPKAGPLSRFQETQYFGPGTRLLVL.